One and the same sample provided the 14 T cell receptor beta chains below, sequenced in a study of blood T cell repertoires in COVID-19. Sequencing used immunoSEQ multiplex PCR; TCRdb keeps in-frame clones, though not all of them. This table has just over 150,000 clones, about 80% appearing once. The specimen was peripheral blood. Receptors originate from an elderly woman with acute or convalescent COVID-19.

The chain couples TRBV18 to TRBJ1-2; a weak D match, TRBD1 (5 bases). Trimming took off 4 bases at V and 6 bases at J, with 18 bases between the two ends. CDR1 KGHSH and CDR2 LQKENI come from the germline V gene. This CDR3 is 15 amino acids long. The CDR3 region has the DNA TGTGCCAGCTCACTTACGTCCGGGGGATTGGATGGCTACACCTTC. This gives the protein CASSLTSGGLDGYTF.

V is TRBV30 and J is TRBJ1-5; D ambiguous. The CDR3 is 13 residues long. V lost 3 bases, J lost 4 bases, and 10 bases lay in between. Per the germline V gene, CDR1 is GTSNPN and CDR2 is SVGIG (reference sequence). The CDR3 region is CAWSSQTNQPQHF. CDR3 sequence (DNA): TGTGCCTGGAGCTCACAGACAAATCAGCCCCAGCATTTT.

This chain uses TRBV24-1 with TRBJ1-2; TRBD1 might be the D (5 bases). Germline assignment: CDR1 KGHDR and CDR2 SFDVKD. V shed 5 bases and J shed 9 bases, with 9 bases lying between them. The length of the CDR3 is 11 residues. The CDR3 DNA reads TGTGCCACCAGTGGGGGGGTGAGCTACACCTTC. Amino acids: CATSGGVSYTF.

This chain links TRBV10-3 with TRBJ2-2; 10 bases agree with TRBD2. Germline CDR1 reads ENHRY; CDR2 reads SYGVKD. V trimming: 2 bases; J trimming: 0 bases; junction bases outside the gene matches: 3. The length of the CDR3 is 17 residues. The CDR3 DNA sequence: TGTGCCATCAGTGAGGCTAGCGGGAGTACGAACACCGGGGAGCTGTTTTTT. Protein sequence: CAISEASGSTNTGELFF.

V and J are TRBV6-5 and TRBJ2-7, with 8 bases identical to TRBD1. Unmatched junction bases numbered 7, after V lost 6 bases and J lost 3 bases. The CDR3 has 14 residues. Germline V CDR1 and CDR2: MNHEY, SVGAGI. The CDR3 loop is CASSVVGQGYEQYF. DNA of the CDR3: TGTGCCAGCAGCGTCGTCGGACAGGGCTACGAGCAGTACTTC.

The chain couples TRBV29-1 to TRBJ2-5, with D possibly TRBD1 on 6 matching bases. Per the germline V gene, CDR1 is SQVTM and CDR2 is ANQGSEA. V gave up 5 bases and J gave up 5 bases, with 9 bases separating them. This CDR3 region has 11 residues. This CDR3 is CSVRQAETQYF. The CDR3 region has the DNA TGCAGCGTTAGACAGGCGGAGACCCAGTACTTC.

The chain joins TRBV2 to TRBJ1-4, with TRBD1 identical over 10 bases. The germline V gene encodes CDR1 SNHLY and CDR2 FYNNEI. The V segment lost 11 bases and the J segment 5 bases; nucleotides outside the gene matches: 5. The CDR3 has 13 residues. In DNA form, the CDR3 reads TGTGCCGGCCGGACAGGGGGAAATGAAAAACTGTTTTTT. Translated, it gives CAGRTGGNEKLFF.

The genes are TRBV15 and TRBJ1-1, with 10 nucleotides matching TRBD1. CDR3 length: 15 residues. The ends lost 3 bases at V and 0 bases at J; junction bases unmatched: 1. Germline CDR1 is LNHNV and CDR2 is YYDKDF (reference sequence). CDR3 DNA: TGTGCCACCAGCAGGGACAGGGGGTTGAACACTGAAGCTTTCTTT. It translates to CATSRDRGLNTEAFF. Full variable domain (rest looked up from reference TRBV15 and TRBJ1-1): DAMVIQNPRYQVTQFGKPVTLSCSQTLNHNVMYWYQQKSSQAPKLLFHYYDKDFNNEADTPDNFQSRRPNTSFCFLDIRSPGLGDTAMYLCATSRDRGLNTEAFFGQGTRLTVV.

The genes are TRBV30 and TRBJ1-2; D is possibly TRBD1 (6 bases). Trimming pared 6 bases from V and 8 bases from J, leaving 25 bases between. The CDR3 has 15 residues. Germline assignment: CDR1 GTSNPN and CDR2 SVGIG (reference sequence). CDR3 bases: TGTGCCTGTACAGGGCTACCCCTCGGTGGCGACGGCTACACCTTC. This translates into CACTGLPLGGDGYTF. The whole variable domain, filled in from reference TRBV30 and TRBJ1-2, reads SQTIHQWPATLVQPVGSPLSLECTVEGTSNPNLYWYRQAAGRGLQLLFYSVGIGQISSEVPQNLSASRPQDRQFILSSKKLLLSDSGFYLCACTGLPLGGDGYTFGSGTRLTVV.

The V call is TRBV4-2, the J call TRBJ1-2; D is undetermined. Germline values: CDR1 LGHNA, CDR2 YNFKEQ. V gave up 1 base and J gave up 0 bases, with 9 bases separating them. The CDR3 totals 15 residues. CDR3 coding DNA: TGTGCCAGCAGCCAAGGTGACACTCCTAACTATGGCTACACCTTC. It encodes CASSQGDTPNYGYTF.

V gene TRBV2 combines with J gene TRBJ1-5; TRBD1 matches at 9 bases. Germline V lookup: CDR1 SNHLY, CDR2 FYNNEI. Trimming took 8 bases from V and 4 from J; bases not matched to a gene: 9. This CDR3 contains 15 residues. CDR3 protein: CASVGSDRGNQPQHF. CDR3 nucleotides: TGTGCCAGCGTTGGTTCGGACAGGGGAAATCAGCCCCAGCATTTT.

J is TRBJ2-7 and V is TRBV7-9, with D maybe TRBD2 (5 bases). The CDR3 length is 12 residues. Germline V lookup: CDR1 SEHNR, CDR2 FQNEAQ (reference sequence). V dropped 5 bases and J dropped 7 bases, with 12 bases sitting between them. CDR3 DNA sequence: TGTGCCAGCAGCCCGGCGGACTGGGAGCAGTACTTC. It specifies CASSPADWEQYF.

This clone came up once. The DNA of the CDR3 is TGTGCCAGCAGTAACCGACGGCGGGCTTTCTTT. Translated, it gives CASSNRRRAFF. This chain joins TRBV5-8 and TRBJ1-1; D is ambiguous. The CDR3 contains 11 residues. V lost 5 bases, J lost 11 bases, and 13 bases lay in between. CDR1 and CDR2 (germline): SGHTS, YDEGEE.

The rearrangement links TRBV5-1 to TRBJ2-6; 7 bases are shared with TRBD1. The CDR3 has 17 amino acids. Per germline, CDR1 SGHRS and CDR2 YFSETQ. The junction had 7 bases not matched to a gene; V was cut back by 3 bases and J by 1 base. The CDR3 nucleotides read TGCGCCAGCAGCTCGAACCCGACAGGGTCTGGGGCCAACGTCCTGACTTTC. Translated: CASSSNPTGSGANVLTF.